Listed here are 14 T cell receptor beta chains from one sample, sequenced in a study of T cells in localized non-small cell lung cancer. Repertoires were generated with immunoSEQ multiplex PCR, while TCRdb's copy carries only in-frame clones and drops some. Of 90,000 or so clones in the sample, 87% are singletons; the top ten hold more than 14%. Material: peripheral blood, obtained before any cancer treatment. Receptors originate from a man between 35 and 75 years old with stage I squamous cell lung carcinoma.

The chain has TRBV7-9 and TRBJ2-3; 11 bases align to TRBD2. Unmatched junction bases numbered 19, after V lost 5 bases and J lost 6 bases. The CDR3 has 19 residues. CDR1 is SEHNR, CDR2 FQNEAQ, per germline (reference sequence). The CDR3 here is CASSPGSARKTSGADTQYF. CDR3 DNA sequence: TGTGCCAGCAGCCCTGGGTCTGCGAGGAAGACTAGCGGGGCTGATACGCAGTATTTT.

The chain couples TRBV9 to TRBJ1-6; tentatively, D is TRBD1 (5 bases). The CDR3 length is 14 residues. V lost 3 bases and J lost 13, with 17 bases in between. Per germline, CDR1 SGDLS and CDR2 YYNGEE. The CDR3 sequence is CASSDRAKEGPLHF. The CDR3 DNA reads TGTGCCAGCAGCGACCGGGCTAAAGAGGGGCCCCTCCACTTT.

Regarding this clone: Other DNA sequences in this specimen translate into the identical CDR3. The chain employs TRBV5-6 and TRBJ1-1, with TRBD1 matching 9 bases. Germline-derived CDR1 and CDR2 are SGHDT and YYEEEE. The CDR3 spans 15 residues. V was clipped by 3 bases and J by 4 bases; unmatched bases: 7. The CDR3 sequence is CASSSTGGISTEAFF. CDR3 DNA: TGTGCCAGCAGCTCTACAGGGGGCATCAGCACTGAAGCTTTCTTT.

The chain combines TRBV5-4 with TRBJ2-5, with a possible D match to TRBD1 (6 bases). This CDR3 is built from 15 residues. Germline CDR1 and CDR2: SGHNT and YYREEE (reference sequence). Trimming removed 4 bases at V and 5 bases at J, with 18 bases between. The CDR3 protein is CASSGTGHLGETQYF. Written as DNA, the CDR3 is TGTGCCAGCAGCGGTACGGGACACTTAGGGGAGACCCAGTACTTC.

This clone was seen a few times. V usage is TRBV4-2 and J usage is TRBJ1-2, with 7 bases aligning to TRBD1. CDR1 and CDR2 from the germline V gene are LGHNA and YNFKEQ. The V gene end was trimmed by 0 bases and the J gene end by 1 base; junction bases not matched to a gene: 8. This CDR3 has 17 residues. The CDR3 DNA is TGTGCCAGCAGCCAAGAAATTTCGCACAGGGGTAACTATGGCTACACCTTC. This sequence encodes CASSQEISHRGNYGYTF.

This chain joins TRBV19 and TRBJ1-5; D gene unclear. The CDR3 covers 14 residues. Germline V gives CDR1 LNHDA, CDR2 SQIVND (reference sequence). V dropped 7 bases and J dropped 1 base, with 11 bases sitting between them. CDR3 DNA: TGTGCCAGTAAGCTTGACCCAAGCAATCAGCCCCAGCATTTT. It translates to CASKLDPSNQPQHF.

This chain connects TRBV5-1 to TRBJ2-5; either TRBD1 or TRBD2 may fit D (5 bases each). CDR1 and CDR2 from the germline V gene are SGHRS and YFSETQ. CDR3 length: 15 amino acids. Trimming took off 0 bases at V and 5 bases at J, with 14 bases between the two ends. In nucleotides, the CDR3 is TGCGCCAGCAGCTTGGAAGAGGGGAAAAGGGAGACCCAGTACTTC. Its protein product is CASSLEEGKRETQYF.

The chain recombines TRBV5-4 with TRBJ2-1; 10 bases are shared with TRBD2. Germline lookup yields CDR1 SGHNT and CDR2 YYREEE (reference sequence). V lost 2 bases and J lost 7; bases outside the gene matches: 6. This CDR3 has 15 amino acids. In DNA form, the CDR3 reads TGTGCCAGCAGCTTAATAGCGGGGGGCGAGAATGAGCAGTTCTTC. This translates into CASSLIAGGENEQFF.

The J gene is TRBJ1-2, the V gene TRBV7-2; D gene uncertain. V lost 1 base and J 0 bases, leaving 15 bases between the germline ends. CDR1 SGHTA and CDR2 FQGNSA come from the germline V gene. This CDR3 region has 17 residues. The CDR3 nucleotides are TGTGCCAGCAGCTTAGTTTTCCGGCCAGGTACTAACTATGGCTACACCTTC. It is translated as CASSLVFRPGTNYGYTF.

The chain is built from TRBV11-2 and TRBJ1-1; D call uncertain. This CDR3 contains 14 residues. V lost 0 bases, J lost 11 bases, and 16 bases lay in between. Looked up from germline, CDR1 is SGHAT and CDR2 is FQNNGV. The CDR3 sequence is CASSLDLGTVSAFF. The CDR3 DNA follows: TGTGCCAGCAGCTTAGATTTGGGCACGGTATCCGCTTTCTTT.

This clone has only one observation. The V gene is TRBV6-5, the J gene TRBJ1-5; 7 nucleotides match TRBD1. This CDR3 is 14 amino acids long. Germline V gene data show CDR1 as MNHEY and CDR2 as SVGAGI. The trim removed 3 bases at V and 12 bases at J, leaving 11 bases unmatched. CDR3 loop: CASSYSGKTGRQHF. CDR3 bases: TGTGCCAGCAGTTATTCTGGGAAGACAGGGCGCCAGCATTTT.

The chain recombines TRBV18 with TRBJ2-1; D possibly corresponds to TRBD2 (5 bases). CDR3 length: 14 amino acids. Germline CDR1 KGHSH, CDR2 LQKENI. Trimming pared 5 bases from V and 9 bases from J, leaving 17 bases between. The CDR3 sequence is CASSDRGTSGEQFF. The CDR3 coding sequence is TGTGCCAGCTCAGATCGGGGTACGTCCGGTGAGCAGTTCTTC.

This rearrangement joins TRBV7-6 to TRBJ2-7; D remains ambiguous. The CDR3 runs 14 residues. V was pared by 5 bases and J by 0 bases, with 11 bases between. Germline V lookup: CDR1 SGHVS, CDR2 FNYEAQ. CDR3 nucleotides: TGTGCCAGCAGCCCTCAGGAGCTCTCCTACGAGCAGTACTTC. Encoded protein: CASSPQELSYEQYF.

This chain links TRBV5-1 with TRBJ2-2; D gene unclear. The V gene lost 5 bases and the J gene lost 8 bases, with 7 bases spanning the gap. The CDR3 extends over 11 amino acids. Per the germline V gene, CDR1 is SGHRS and CDR2 is YFSETQ. CDR3 in DNA: TGCGCCAGCAGAGATGAAGGGGAGCTGTTTTTT. Protein product: CASRDEGELFF.